This T cell receptor beta chain came from a study of T cell changes during pregnancy in multiple sclerosis. Sequencing used immunoSEQ multiplex PCR; TCRdb keeps in-frame clones, though not all of them. The top ten clones hold 0.8% of a sample with some 27,000 clones, roughly 89% of them seen once. The CDR3 has 19 residues. The V and J ends lost 0 bases and 0 bases, in that order; junction bases with no gene match: 11. The germline CDR1 and CDR2 sequences are LGHNA and YSLEER. This clonotype originated in a female donor with multiple sclerosis, enrolled in a pregnancy study. The genes are TRBV4-3 and TRBJ2-5; 9 positions match TRBD1. The sample in question was CD4+ T cells from peripheral blood mononuclear cells, obtained in the second trimester of pregnancy. The CDR3 here is CASSQDQFGTGTYQETQYF. The CDR3 DNA reads as TGCGCCAGCAGCCAAGATCAGTTCGGGACAGGGACGTACCAAGAGACCCAGTACTTC.